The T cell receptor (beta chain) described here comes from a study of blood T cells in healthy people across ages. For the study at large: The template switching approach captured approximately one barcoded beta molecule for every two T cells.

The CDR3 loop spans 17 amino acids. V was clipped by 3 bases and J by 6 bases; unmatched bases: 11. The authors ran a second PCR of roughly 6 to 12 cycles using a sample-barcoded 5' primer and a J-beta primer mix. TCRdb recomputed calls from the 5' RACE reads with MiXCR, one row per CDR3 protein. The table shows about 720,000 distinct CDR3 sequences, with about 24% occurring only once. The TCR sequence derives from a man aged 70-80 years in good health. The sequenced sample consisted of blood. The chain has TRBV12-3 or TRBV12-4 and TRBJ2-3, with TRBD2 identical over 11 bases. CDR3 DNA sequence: TGTGCCAGCAGTTTCAAACTCACTAGCGGGGGATTGGATACGCAGTATTTT. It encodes CASSFKLTSGGLDTQYF.